Detailed here is one TCR beta chain. These data originate in a study of OX40 agonist ivuxolimab in advanced cancers. Using immunoSEQ multiplex PCR, the repertoire was profiled, and TCRdb retains in-frame clones only, with some absent. The top ten hold roughly 0.66% of the sample, which has around 60,000 clones, about nine tenths seen once. CDR1 MNHEY and CDR2 SMNVEV come from the germline V gene (reference sequence). Losses at the gene ends were 5 bases for V and 16 bases for J; bases not matched to a gene: 6. The CDR3 totals 12 residues. The rearrangement uses TRBV27 and TRBJ2-1, with 12 nucleotides matching TRBD2. The sequence came from an adult with an advanced solid tumor such as melanoma, head and neck, liver or kidney cancer. Material: CD4+ or CD8+ T cells sorted from blood, obtained in a trial of the OX40 agonist ivuxolimab. The CDR3 is CASSASGRALFF. The CDR3 coding sequence is TGTGCCAGCAGTGCTAGCGGGAGGGCCCTTTTCTTC.